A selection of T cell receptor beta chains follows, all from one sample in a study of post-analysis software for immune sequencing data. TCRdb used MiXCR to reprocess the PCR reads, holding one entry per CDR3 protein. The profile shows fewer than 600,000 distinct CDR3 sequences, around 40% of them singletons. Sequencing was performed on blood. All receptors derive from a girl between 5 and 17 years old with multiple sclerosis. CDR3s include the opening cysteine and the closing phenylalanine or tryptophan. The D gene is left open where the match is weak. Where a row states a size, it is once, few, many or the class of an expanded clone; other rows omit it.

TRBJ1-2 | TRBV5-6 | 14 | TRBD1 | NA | CASTLGRGVYGYTF | TGTGCCAGCACCCTTGGCAGGGGGGTCTATGGCTACACCTTC
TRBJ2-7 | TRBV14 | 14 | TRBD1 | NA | CASSQVGQGYEQYF | TGTGCCAGCAGCCAAGTGGGACAGGGCTACGAGCAGTACTTC
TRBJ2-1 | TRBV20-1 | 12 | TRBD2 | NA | CSASRPAGKQFF | TGCAGTGCTAGTCGGCCAGCGGGAAAGCAGTTCTTC
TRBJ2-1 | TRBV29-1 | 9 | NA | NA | CSGDNEQFF | TGCAGCGGTGACAATGAGCAGTTCTTC
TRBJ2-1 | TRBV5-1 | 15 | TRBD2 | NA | CASTPGLAGNNEQFF | TGCGCCAGCACCCCGGGACTAGCGGGCAACAATGAGCAGTTCTTC
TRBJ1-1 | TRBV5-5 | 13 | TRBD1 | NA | CANSSSGTGQAFF | TGTGCCAACAGCTCTTCCGGGACAGGGCAAGCTTTCTTT
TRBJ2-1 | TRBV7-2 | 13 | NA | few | CASSSTGYNEQFF | TGTGCCAGCAGTTCCACTGGATACAATGAGCAGTTCTTC
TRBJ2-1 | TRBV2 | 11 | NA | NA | CACSDDHEQFF | TGTGCCTGCAGTGACGACCATGAGCAGTTCTTC
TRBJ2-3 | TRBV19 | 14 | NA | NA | CATEAGDGMDTQYF | TGTGCCACCGAAGCAGGGGACGGTATGGATACGCAGTATTTT
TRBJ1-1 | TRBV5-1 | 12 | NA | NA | CASRKDGGEAFF | TGCGCCAGCAGGAAAGATGGGGGAGAAGCTTTCTTT
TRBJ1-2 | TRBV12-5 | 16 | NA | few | CASGLALGARYYGYTF | TGTGCTAGTGGTTTGGCCTTGGGGGCCCGGTACTATGGCTACACCTTC
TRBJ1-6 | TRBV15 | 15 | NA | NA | CATSRDRGVGSPLHF | TGTGCCACCAGCAGAGATCGTGGGGTGGGATCACCCCTCCACTTT
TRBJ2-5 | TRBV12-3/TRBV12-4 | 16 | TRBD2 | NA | CASSPLAGGPHNEQYF | TGTGCCAGCAGTCCCCTAGCGGGAGGGCCCCACAATGAGCAGTACTTC
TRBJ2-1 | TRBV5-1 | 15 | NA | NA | CASSWGAGNGYEQFF | TGCGCCAGCAGCTGGGGGGCTGGGAATGGCTATGAGCAGTTCTTC
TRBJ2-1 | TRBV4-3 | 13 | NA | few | CASSQGDGDEQFF | TGCGCCAGCAGCCAAGGGGACGGGGATGAGCAGTTCTTC
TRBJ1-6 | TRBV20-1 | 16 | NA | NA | CSARASGGAYNSPLHF | TGCAGTGCTAGAGCCAGTGGGGGTGCCTATAATTCACCCCTCCACTTT
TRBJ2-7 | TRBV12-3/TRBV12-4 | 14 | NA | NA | CASSLAGLVIEQYF | TGTGCCAGCAGTTTAGCGGGGCTAGTTATCGAGCAGTACTTC